The rows below give T cell receptor beta chains drawn from one sample of a study of T-cell memory formation after mild COVID-19. TCRdb independently ran MiXCR on the 5' RACE reads; one entry per CDR3 protein. The profile shows about 320,000 distinct CDR3 sequences, about 13% of them singletons. What was sequenced was PBMCs or a T cell subset sorted from them (not recorded which). The source of these receptors is a man between 18 and 29 years old who had mild COVID-19 (a few samples of this study predate the infection). Cell type and time point are not known. CDR3s include the opening cysteine and the closing phenylalanine or tryptophan. A D gene is named only where the DNA matches it firmly. Size values are once, few and many counts, or a class for expanded clones, and some rows have none.

j_call: TRBJ2-7; v_call: TRBV5-1; cdr3_length: 17; clone_size: -; d_call: -; cdr3_aa: CASSLDPGGVGADEQYF; cdr3_nt: TGCGCCAGCAGCTTGGACCCCGGGGGCGTCGGAGCGGACGAGCAGTACTTC
j_call: TRBJ1-5; v_call: TRBV12-3/TRBV12-4; cdr3_length: 15; clone_size: -; d_call: -; cdr3_aa: CASSPGELVNQPQHF; cdr3_nt: TGTGCCAGCAGCCCGGGGGAGCTCGTCAATCAGCCCCAGCATTTT
j_call: TRBJ2-7; v_call: TRBV4-3; cdr3_length: 15; clone_size: many; d_call: -; cdr3_aa: CASSQESGLSDEQYF; cdr3_nt: TGCGCCAGCAGCCAAGAGTCCGGACTATCGGACGAGCAGTACTTC
j_call: TRBJ2-3; v_call: TRBV20-1; cdr3_length: 14; clone_size: many; d_call: -; cdr3_aa: CSAREWTITDTQYF; cdr3_nt: TGCAGTGCTAGAGAGTGGACGATCACAGATACGCAGTATTTT
j_call: TRBJ1-2; v_call: TRBV7-9; cdr3_length: 15; clone_size: -; d_call: -; cdr3_aa: CASSNAGMGVYGYTF; cdr3_nt: TGTGCCAGCAGCAACGCGGGGATGGGGGTCTATGGCTACACCTTC
j_call: TRBJ2-2; v_call: TRBV5-1; cdr3_length: 13; clone_size: few; d_call: -; cdr3_aa: CASSLDRAGELFF; cdr3_nt: TGCGCCAGCAGCTTGGACAGGGCCGGGGAGCTGTTTTTT
j_call: TRBJ1-4; v_call: TRBV15; cdr3_length: 13; clone_size: few; d_call: -; cdr3_aa: CATSRDPSEKLFF; cdr3_nt: TGTGCCACCAGCAGAGATCCTTCGGAAAAACTGTTTTTT
j_call: TRBJ2-3; v_call: TRBV15; cdr3_length: 14; clone_size: few; d_call: -; cdr3_aa: CATSVQVAGDTQYF; cdr3_nt: TGTGCCACCAGCGTACAGGTCGCCGGAGATACGCAGTATTTT
j_call: TRBJ2-3; v_call: TRBV9; cdr3_length: 15; clone_size: few; d_call: -; cdr3_aa: CASSVGLGGADTQYF; cdr3_nt: TGTGCCAGCAGCGTAGGGCTAGGAGGAGCAGATACGCAGTATTTT
j_call: TRBJ2-3; v_call: TRBV27; cdr3_length: 15; clone_size: -; d_call: TRBD2; cdr3_aa: CASSPGTTSTDTQYF; cdr3_nt: TGTGCCAGCAGTCCAGGGACTACTAGCACAGATACGCAGTATTTT
j_call: TRBJ1-2; v_call: TRBV5-1; cdr3_length: 17; clone_size: few; d_call: -; cdr3_aa: CASSLVAGSSPFYGYTF; cdr3_nt: TGCGCCAGCAGCTTGGTGGCAGGGTCCTCCCCTTTCTATGGCTACACCTTC
j_call: TRBJ1-1; v_call: TRBV7-9; cdr3_length: 13; clone_size: -; d_call: -; cdr3_aa: CASAPAENTEAFF; cdr3_nt: TGTGCCAGCGCGCCGGCGGAGAACACTGAAGCTTTCTTT
j_call: TRBJ1-5; v_call: TRBV15; cdr3_length: 12; clone_size: few; d_call: -; cdr3_aa: CATSSLNQPQHF; cdr3_nt: TGTGCCACCAGCAGTCTTAATCAGCCCCAGCATTTT
j_call: TRBJ2-5; v_call: TRBV5-1; cdr3_length: 13; clone_size: many; d_call: -; cdr3_aa: CASSFGSQETQYF; cdr3_nt: TGCGCCAGCAGCTTTGGCAGTCAAGAGACCCAGTACTTC
j_call: TRBJ1-2; v_call: TRBV10-1; cdr3_length: 12; clone_size: -; d_call: TRBD1; cdr3_aa: CASGQGSYGYTF; cdr3_nt: TGCGCCAGCGGACAGGGAAGCTATGGCTACACCTTC
j_call: TRBJ1-2; v_call: TRBV4-3; cdr3_length: 17; clone_size: -; d_call: -; cdr3_aa: CASSQGTGAKANYGYTF; cdr3_nt: TGCGCCAGCAGCCAAGGTACAGGAGCGAAAGCTAACTATGGCTACACCTTC